Sequencing of this T cell receptor beta chain was carried out in a study of blood T cell repertoires in COVID-19. Study as a whole: T cells, B-cell-depleted T cells, or PBMCs provided the cDNA or gDNA that served as material.

As originally analysed: Amplification of reference gene primers was used by the study to estimate nucleated cell counts. Repertoires were generated with immunoSEQ multiplex PCR, while TCRdb's copy carries only in-frame clones and drops some. V and J calls and clone size follow that table, whereas D and trimming were derived from the DNA. Found here are some 220,000 clones, approximately 90% of them singletons; the top ten hold roughly 2.7%. Participants, roughly 18 to 89 years old, spanned under 30 US areas. Either two negative PCRs, clearance, or symptom resolution qualified Cohort 3 donors as recovered. V lost 5 bases to trimming and J lost 6 bases, with 13 bases between them. The CDR3 loop spans 13 amino acids.

What was sequenced was PBMCs or T cells enriched from blood (not recorded which). This chain joins TRBV12-3 or TRBV12-4 and TRBJ1-1; D perhaps matches TRBD1 (6 bases). The sequence was collected from a woman between 25 and 40 years old who had recovered from COVID-19. The CDR3 nucleotides are TGTGCCAGCAGTAAACTACAGGGAGCTGAAGCTTTCTTT. It yields the protein CASSKLQGAEAFF.